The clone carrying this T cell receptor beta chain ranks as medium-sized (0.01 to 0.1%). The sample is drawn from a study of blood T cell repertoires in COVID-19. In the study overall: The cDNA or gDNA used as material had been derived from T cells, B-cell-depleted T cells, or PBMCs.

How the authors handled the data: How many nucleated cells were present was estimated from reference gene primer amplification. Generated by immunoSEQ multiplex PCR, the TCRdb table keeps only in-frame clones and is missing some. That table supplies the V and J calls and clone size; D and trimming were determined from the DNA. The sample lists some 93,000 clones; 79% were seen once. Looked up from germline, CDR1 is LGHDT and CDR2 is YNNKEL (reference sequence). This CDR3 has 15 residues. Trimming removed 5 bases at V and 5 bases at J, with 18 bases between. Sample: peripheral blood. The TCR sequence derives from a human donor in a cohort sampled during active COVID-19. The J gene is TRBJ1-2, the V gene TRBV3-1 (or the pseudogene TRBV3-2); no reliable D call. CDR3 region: CASSFGLRDGYGYTF. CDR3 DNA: TGTGCCAGCAGCTTCGGACTGCGGGATGGTTATGGCTACACCTTC.